These 6 T cell receptor beta chains came from one sample sequenced in a study of blood T cell repertoires in COVID-19. TCRdb's copy holds only in-frame clones and misses some; the assay was immunoSEQ multiplex PCR. Among 89,000 or so clones listed, 85% were seen once. Material for sequencing was peripheral blood. The receptor set was obtained from a man at least 80 years old with acute or convalescent COVID-19.

This chain connects TRBV12-5 to TRBJ1-5; D may be TRBD1 (6 bases). Germline lookup yields CDR1 LGHNT and CDR2 FRNRAP. CDR3 length: 20 amino acids. V lost 2 bases and J lost 4, with 27 bases in between. The CDR3 protein is CASGLTPIGVLDRENQPQHF. Here the CDR3 DNA reads TGTGCTAGTGGTTTGACCCCCATTGGGGTTTTGGACAGAGAAAATCAGCCCCAGCATTTT.

The gene calls are TRBV5-5 and TRBJ2-7, with 12 bases matching TRBD2. CDR1 is SGHKS, CDR2 YYEKEE, per germline (reference sequence). V lost 2 bases to trimming and J lost 4 bases; unmatched junction nucleotides: 4. This CDR3 has 15 residues. The CDR3 DNA reads TGTGCCAGCAGCTTTACTAGCGGGAGGAGTTACGAGCAGTACTTC. Protein: CASSFTSGRSYEQYF. Supplemented by reference TRBV5-5 and TRBJ2-7, the full variable domain reads DAGVTQSPTHLIKTRGQQVTLRCSPISGHKSVSWYQQVLGQGPQFIFQYYEKEERGRGNFPDRFSARQFPNYSSELNVNALLLGDSALYLCASSFTSGRSYEQYFGPGTRLTVT.

The J gene is TRBJ2-1, the V gene TRBV5-8; D possibly corresponds to TRBD2 (5 bases). The CDR3 has 16 amino acids. Trimming cost V 4 bases and J 0 bases, with 14 bases left between them. CDR1 SGHTS and CDR2 YDEGEE come from the germline V gene. The CDR3 nucleotides read TGTGCCAGCAGCCGCTTAGCGATGAGCTCCTACAATGAGCAGTTCTTC. Protein: CASSRLAMSSYNEQFF.

This chain uses TRBV27 with TRBJ1-6; no clear D. CDR3 length equals 16 residues. Germline V CDR1 and CDR2: MNHEY, SMNVEV (reference sequence). The V end was cut by 4 bases, the J end by 9 bases, with 19 bases between. The CDR3 protein is CASSSWVFMAGSPLHF. The CDR3, as DNA: TGTGCCAGCAGTTCCTGGGTGTTCATGGCGGGTTCACCCCTCCACTTT.

The chain is built from TRBV6-2 or TRBV6-3 and TRBJ1-5; TRBD1 agrees at 8 bases. This CDR3 is 15 amino acids long. Germline CDR1 MNHEY, CDR2 SVGEGT. The V segment lost 2 bases and the J segment 6 bases; nucleotides outside the gene matches: 6. CDR3 sequence (DNA): TGTGCCAGCAGTTACCTCGACAGGGGATCTCAGCCCCAGCATTTT. It specifies CASSYLDRGSQPQHF.

This sequence joins TRBV28 and TRBJ2-7; 12 positions match TRBD1. Trimming at V came to 5 bases and at J to 8 bases, leaving 10 bases not matched to a gene. CDR1 is MDHEN, CDR2 SYDVKM, per germline. The CDR3 is made up of 15 amino acids. This chain's CDR3 is CASSPRGQGAGKQYF. The CDR3, as DNA: TGTGCCAGCAGTCCCCGGGGACAGGGGGCTGGGAAGCAGTACTTC.